This entry lists 28 T cell receptor beta chains sequenced from one sample in a study of post-analysis software for immune sequencing data. General study findings and limits: Included in a set of about 5 TRBV segments more frequent in patients than controls were TRBV5-6, TRBV5-1 and TRBV20-1.

Unique molecular identifiers tagged the TCR beta cDNA libraries. MiXCR, applied by TCRdb to the PCR reads, yields one record per CDR3 protein. The data show about 200,000 distinct CDR3 sequences, around 30% seen once. No cognate antigen is known for these TCRs. Specimen: blood. The receptors here all came from a girl younger than 18 with multiple sclerosis.

This clonotype was counted many times. The chain links TRBV5-1 to TRBJ1-6, with unresolved D. The CDR3 sequence is 15 residues long. Trimming cost V 2 bases and J 11 bases, with 17 bases left between them. CDR1 is SGHRS, CDR2 YFSETQ, per germline. CDR3 sequence reads: CASSLGRASEAPLHF. The CDR3 DNA is TGCGCCAGCAGCTTAGGAAGGGCCTCTGAGGCACCCCTCCACTTT.

This clonotype was detected only a few times. The chain employs TRBV6-5 and TRBJ1-2; D gene ambiguous. Trimming removed 0 bases from V and 6 bases from J, with 23 bases in between. The CDR3 totals 18 residues. Germline values: CDR1 MNHEY, CDR2 SVGAGI. This CDR3 reads CASSYSRTPAGATNGYTF. The CDR3 DNA reads as TGTGCCAGCAGTTACTCGAGAACCCCGGCGGGCGCCACCAATGGCTACACCTTC.

The CDR3: CASSPSSGGVREQFF. CDR3 nucleotide sequence: TGTGCCAGCAGCCCCTCGTCGGGAGGGGTGAGGGAGCAGTTCTTC. This chain joins TRBV28 and TRBJ2-1; TRBD2 aligns across 8 bases. Germline CDR1 is MDHEN and CDR2 is SYDVKM. This CDR3 contains 15 residues. With V trimmed by 6 bases and J by 10 bases, 14 bases remained unmatched.

The V call is TRBV5-1, the J call TRBJ1-1; 8 positions agree with TRBD1. V shed 2 bases, J shed 8 bases, and the junction held 8 bases outside the gene matches. Germline lookup yields CDR1 SGHRS and CDR2 YFSETQ. The CDR3 is 14 amino acids. CDR3 sequence: CASSFGTGGVEAFF. The CDR3 bases are TGCGCCAGCAGCTTTGGGACAGGAGGGGTGGAAGCTTTCTTT.

The sample holds many counts of this clonotype. The chain uses TRBV12-3 or TRBV12-4 and TRBJ2-1; 12 bases align to TRBD2. The V gene end was trimmed by 6 bases and the J gene end by 4 bases; junction bases not matched to a gene: 10. This CDR3 has 17 residues. Here the CDR3 DNA reads TGTGCCAGCAGCCCCGGGACTAGCGGGTCGACTTACAATGAGCAGTTCTTC. Protein product: CASSPGTSGSTYNEQFF.

This chain joins TRBV5-1 and TRBJ1-6; D possibly corresponds to TRBD1 (5 bases). This CDR3 spans 14 amino acids. The V gene lost 1 base and the J gene lost 5 bases, with 7 bases spanning the gap. CDR1 and CDR2 (germline): SGHRS, YFSETQ. CDR3 region: CASSLMDNNSPLHF. The DNA for the CDR3 is TGCGCCAGCAGCTTGATGGACAATAATTCACCCCTCCACTTT.

The sample holds a few counts of this clonotype. This chain connects TRBV2 to TRBJ2-1; 8 bases match TRBD2. Germline CDR1 reads SNHLY; CDR2 reads FYNNEI. This CDR3 comprises 14 residues. The trim removed 7 bases at V and 8 bases at J, leaving 10 bases unmatched. In DNA, the CDR3 is TGTGCCAGCAATTTAGCGGGAACTGGCTATGAGCAGTTCTTC. It is translated as CASNLAGTGYEQFF. Using reference TRBV2 and TRBJ2-1 for the parts outside the CDR3, the full variable domain is EPEVTQTPSHQVTQMGQEVILRCVPISNHLYFYWYRQILGQKVEFLVSFYNNEISEKSEIFDDQFSVERPDGSNFTLKIRSTKLEDSAMYFCASNLAGTGYEQFFGPGTRLTVL.

Ten or more counts support this clonotype. This chain connects TRBV29-1 to TRBJ2-7; D remains unclear. The CDR3 extends over 13 amino acids. V lost 5 bases and J lost 6, with 17 bases in between. CDR1 and CDR2 from the germline V gene are SQVTM and ANQGSEA. CDR3 region: CSVLRSEFLEQYF. CDR3 coding DNA: TGCAGCGTTCTCCGGTCCGAATTTCTCGAGCAGTACTTC.

At least ten counts were recorded for this clonotype. The rearrangement links TRBV5-1 to TRBJ2-7, with D unresolved. CDR3 length: 16 residues. CDR1 and CDR2 from the germline V gene are SGHRS and YFSETQ. Trimming removed 4 bases from V and 3 bases from J, with 20 bases in between. Here the CDR3 DNA reads TGCGCCAGCAGCCCCCGAGGTTTAGGAAAGAGCTACGAGCAGTACTTC. Its translation: CASSPRGLGKSYEQYF.

Concerning this clonotype: This may be a read error: a much more frequent sequence differs by one nucleotide. This sequence joins TRBV15 and TRBJ2-6, with a tentative D call TRBD1 (6 bases). Germline values: CDR1 LNHNV, CDR2 YYDKDF (reference sequence). The CDR3 loop spans 15 amino acids. CDR3 in amino acids: CATSRQGSGANVRTF. CDR3 coding DNA: TGTGCCACCAGCAGACAGGGGAGTGGGGCCAACGTCCGGACTTTC.

The sample holds one count of this clonotype. Just one base apart from a much larger clone, this may be a read error. This chain links TRBV6-5 with TRBJ2-5; 7 positions match TRBD1. This CDR3 is 14 amino acids long. Germline CDR1 MNHEY, CDR2 SVGAGI. The V segment lost 5 bases and the J segment 4 bases; nucleotides outside the gene matches: 7. This chain's CDR3 is CASSRVRGLETQYF. The CDR3 nucleotides read TGTGCCAGCAGTCGGGTCAGGGGGTTAGAGACCCAGTACTTC.

The chain carries TRBV3-1 and TRBJ2-5, with TRBD2 matching 11 bases. The trim removed 1 base at V and 3 bases at J, leaving 7 bases unmatched. CDR1 LGHDT and CDR2 YNNKEL come from the germline V gene (reference sequence). CDR3 length equals 17 residues. Written as DNA, the CDR3 is TGTGCCAGCAGCCAAGCGTTCGAACTAGCGGGAGAAGAGACCCAGTACTTC. Translation: CASSQAFELAGEETQYF.

The chain is built from TRBV28 and TRBJ1-1; unclear D gene. V gave up 11 bases and J gave up 6 bases, with 19 bases separating them. The CDR3 loop spans 13 amino acids. The germline gives CDR1 MDHEN, CDR2 SYDVKM. This CDR3 reads CAAQTGVRAEAFF. CDR3 bases: TGTGCCGCCCAGACCGGGGTTAGAGCTGAAGCTTTCTTT.

V and J are TRBV6-5 and TRBJ1-4, with no clear D. This CDR3 region has 14 residues. Germline-derived CDR1 and CDR2 are MNHEY and SVGAGI. The V and J ends lost 6 bases and 8 bases respectively, with 16 bases between them. The CDR3 loop reads CASSTDGWGEKLFF. In DNA form, the CDR3 reads TGTGCCAGCAGCACGGACGGCTGGGGAGAAAAACTGTTTTTT.

This clonotype was seen ten or more times. V usage is TRBV20-1 and J usage is TRBJ2-7, with 7 bases aligning to TRBD1. Trimming at V came to 0 bases and at J to 7 bases, leaving 3 bases not matched to a gene. CDR1 DFQATT and CDR2 SNEGSKA come from the germline V gene (reference sequence). The CDR3 extends over 12 amino acids. CDR3 sequence reads: CSARDRGIEQYF. CDR3 sequence (DNA): TGCAGTGCTAGAGACAGGGGGATTGAGCAGTACTTC.

This clonotype was picked up one time. This may be a read error, as it is one base from a much larger clone. The chain joins TRBV20-1 to TRBJ2-5; D may be TRBD2 (5 bases). The DNA end is more similar to TRBJ2-7, so the J call may be wrong. CDR1 and CDR2 (germline): DFQATT, SNEGSKA (reference sequence). The CDR3 loop spans 12 amino acids. CDR3 coding DNA: TGCAGTGCTAGAGATGAGGGTACCGAGCAGTACTTC. Translating gives CSARDEGTEQYF.

This chain uses TRBV24-1 with TRBJ2-1, with TRBD1 identical over 9 bases. Germline V gene sequence: CDR1 KGHDR, CDR2 SFDVKD. The ends lost 5 bases at V and 3 bases at J; junction bases unmatched: 4. CDR3 length: 15 residues. This chain's CDR3 is CATSGDRDFYNEQFF. Written as DNA, the CDR3 is TGTGCCACCAGTGGGGACAGGGATTTCTACAATGAGCAGTTCTTC.

In this sample, this clonotype turned up many times. The rearrangement joins TRBV28 to TRBJ2-6; possibly TRBD2 for D (5 bases). V was cut by 2 bases and J by 2 bases, with 7 bases left in between. The CDR3 loop spans 15 amino acids. Germline CDR1 MDHEN, CDR2 SYDVKM. The chain's CDR3 is CASSLPGTGANVLTF. The CDR3 nucleotides read TGTGCCAGCAGTTTACCGGGAACTGGGGCCAACGTCCTGACTTTC.

The V gene is TRBV7-2, the J gene TRBJ2-1, with 11 positions matching TRBD2. CDR1 SGHTA and CDR2 FQGNSA come from the germline V gene. The CDR3 runs to 16 residues. V shed 5 bases, J shed 8 bases, and the junction held 11 bases outside the gene matches. The CDR3 DNA reads as TGTGCCAGCAGCGTTAGCGGGAGGGAGAATTTGGATGAGCAGTTCTTC. It codes for CASSVSGRENLDEQFF.

The chain recombines TRBV6-2 or TRBV6-3 with TRBJ2-1; 9 nucleotides align to TRBD1. This CDR3 has 14 amino acids. V was clipped by 5 bases and J by 3 bases; unmatched bases: 2. The germline V gene has CDR1 MNHEY and CDR2 SVGEGT. CDR3 coding DNA: TGTGCCAGCAGTCAGGACAGGGGCTACAATGAGCAGTTCTTC. This codes for CASSQDRGYNEQFF.

V usage is TRBV5-6 and J usage is TRBJ2-1; 8 bases align to TRBD2. The J call may be faulty, since TRBJ2-7 better matches the DNA end. The length of the CDR3 is 16 residues. Germline V CDR1 and CDR2: SGHDT, YYEEEE. CDR3 bases: TGTGCCAGCAGCTTGAAGCGGGAGAACTCCTACAATGAGCAGTACTTC. Its protein is CASSLKRENSYNEQYF.

The table lists this clonotype with many counts. The V gene is TRBV5-1, the J gene TRBJ1-2, with 9 bases that match TRBD1. V gave up 4 bases and J gave up 7 bases; unmatched junction bases: 8. There are 14 residues in the CDR3. In germline, CDR1 is SGHRS, CDR2 YFSETQ. CDR3 nucleotide sequence: TGCGCCAGCAGCGCCGGGAACAGGGGGCTTGGCTACACCTTC. It is translated as CASSAGNRGLGYTF.

This clonotype was picked up many times. The chain joins TRBV28 to TRBJ2-3; D possibly corresponds to TRBD1 (6 bases). Per germline, CDR1 MDHEN and CDR2 SYDVKM. The CDR3 length is 14 residues. V lost 4 bases and J 5 bases, leaving 13 bases between the germline ends. CDR3 in DNA: TGTGCCAGCAGTTCACAGGGCCCGCAAGATACGCAGTATTTT. Encoded protein: CASSSQGPQDTQYF.

Ten or more counts support this clonotype. This CDR3 is CASSLKVGQGYEQYF. CDR3 in DNA: TGTGCCAGCAGCTTAAAGGTCGGTCAGGGCTACGAGCAGTACTTC. The chain carries TRBV7-7 and TRBJ2-7; tentative D call: TRBD1 (5 bases). Deletions cut 2 bases from V and 3 bases from J, with 14 bases between. Germline V lookup: CDR1 SSHAT, CDR2 FNYEAQ (reference sequence). The CDR3 loop spans 15 amino acids.

The sample holds a few counts of this clonotype. The chain carries TRBV7-3 and TRBJ2-3, with D perhaps matching TRBD2 (5 bases). Trimming took off 3 bases at V and 3 bases at J, with 13 bases between the two ends. The CDR3 consists of 15 residues. Germline CDR1 and CDR2: SGHTA and FQGTGA. The CDR3 spells CASSFTGLATDTQYF. The CDR3 nucleotides read TGTGCCAGCAGCTTTACCGGGCTAGCAACAGATACGCAGTATTTT.

Of note for this clonotype: One junction end disagrees with the germline gene, perhaps due to a read error. The V call is TRBV5-1, the J call TRBJ2-1, with D perhaps TRBD1 (6 bases). Looked up from germline, CDR1 is SGHRS and CDR2 is YFSETQ. This CDR3 has 15 amino acids. The CDR3 is CASSNDRSSYNGQFF. CDR3 sequence (DNA): TGCGCCAGCAGCAACGACAGGAGCTCCTACAATGGGCAGTTCTTC. The variable domain in full, with the rest retrieved from reference TRBV5-1 and TRBJ2-1, is KAGVTQTPRYLIKTRGQQVTLSCSPISGHRSVSWYQQTPGQGLQFLFEYFSETQRNKGNFPGRFSGRQFSNSRSEMNVSTLELGDSALYLCASSNDRSSYNGQFFGPGTRLTVL.

This clonotype came up many times. For the CDR3, the DNA is TGCGCCAGCAGCCTCCGGACAGGGTCATACGAGCAGTACTTC. This sequence encodes CASSLRTGSYEQYF. The chain has TRBV5-1 and TRBJ2-7; 8 nucleotides match TRBD1. Germline CDR1 SGHRS, CDR2 YFSETQ. CDR3 length equals 14 residues. V lost 4 bases, J lost 4 bases, and 7 bases stayed unmatched.

The sample holds a few counts of this clonotype. The CDR3 region is CASSHRGRDLNQPQHF. CDR3 coding DNA: TGTGCCAGCAGTCATCGAGGACGGGACCTCAATCAGCCCCAGCATTTT. The rearrangement links TRBV6-2 or TRBV6-3 to TRBJ1-5; weak D call: TRBD1 (5 bases). The CDR3 length is 16 residues. Trimming cost V 5 bases and J 3 bases, with 17 bases left between them. Looked up from germline, CDR1 is MNHEY and CDR2 is SVGEGT.